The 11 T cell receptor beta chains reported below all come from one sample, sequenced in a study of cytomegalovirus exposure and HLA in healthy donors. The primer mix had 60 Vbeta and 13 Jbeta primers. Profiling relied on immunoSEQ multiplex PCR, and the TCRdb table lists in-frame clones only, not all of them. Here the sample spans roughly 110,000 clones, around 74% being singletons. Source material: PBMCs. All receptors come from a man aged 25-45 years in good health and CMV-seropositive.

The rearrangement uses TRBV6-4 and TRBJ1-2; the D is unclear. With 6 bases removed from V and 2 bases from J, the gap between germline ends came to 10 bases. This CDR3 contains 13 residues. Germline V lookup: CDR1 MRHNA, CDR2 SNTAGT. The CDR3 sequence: CASSLGFNYGYTF. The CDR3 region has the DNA TGTGCCAGCAGCCTCGGTTTCAACTATGGCTACACCTTC.

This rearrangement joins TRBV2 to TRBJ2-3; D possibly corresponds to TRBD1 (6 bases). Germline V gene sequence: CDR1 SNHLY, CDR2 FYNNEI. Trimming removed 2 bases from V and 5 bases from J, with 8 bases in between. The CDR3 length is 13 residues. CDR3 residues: CASSEQGIDTQYF. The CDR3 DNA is TGTGCCAGCAGTGAACAGGGGATAGATACGCAGTATTTT.

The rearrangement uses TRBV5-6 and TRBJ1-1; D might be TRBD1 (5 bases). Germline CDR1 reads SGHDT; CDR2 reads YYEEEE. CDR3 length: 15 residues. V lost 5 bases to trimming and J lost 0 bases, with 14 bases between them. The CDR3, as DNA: TGTGCCAGCAGGCCAGGGCCCTTAATGAACACTGAAGCTTTCTTT. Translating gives CASRPGPLMNTEAFF.

The chain's CDR3 is CASSLRSGVQETQYF. The CDR3 region has the DNA TGTGCCAGCAGCCTCCGGAGCGGGGTACAAGAGACCCAGTACTTC. The J gene is TRBJ2-5, the V gene TRBV14; TRBD2 matches at 7 bases. The CDR3 runs to 15 residues. Looked up from germline, CDR1 is SGHDN and CDR2 is FVKESK. J was trimmed by 2 bases and V by 4 bases; bases with no gene match: 7.

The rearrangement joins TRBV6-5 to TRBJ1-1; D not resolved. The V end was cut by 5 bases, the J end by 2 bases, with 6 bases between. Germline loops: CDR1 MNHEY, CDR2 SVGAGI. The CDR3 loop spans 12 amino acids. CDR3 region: CASSSHNTEAFF. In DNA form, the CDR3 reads TGTGCCAGCAGTAGCCATAACACTGAAGCTTTCTTT.

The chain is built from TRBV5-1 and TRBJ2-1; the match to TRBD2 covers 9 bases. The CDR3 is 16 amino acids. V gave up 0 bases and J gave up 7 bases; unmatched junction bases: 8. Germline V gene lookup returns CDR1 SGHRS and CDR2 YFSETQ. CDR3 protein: CASSLVAGASWNEQFF. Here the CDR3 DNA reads TGCGCCAGCAGCTTGGTAGCGGGGGCCTCTTGGAATGAGCAGTTCTTC.

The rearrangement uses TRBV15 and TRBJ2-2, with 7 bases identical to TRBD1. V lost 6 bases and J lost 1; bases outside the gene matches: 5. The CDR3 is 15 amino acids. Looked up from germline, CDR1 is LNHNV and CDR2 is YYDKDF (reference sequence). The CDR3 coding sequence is TGTGCCACCAGAATAGGGACAGAGAACACCGGGGAGCTGTTTTTT. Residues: CATRIGTENTGELFF.

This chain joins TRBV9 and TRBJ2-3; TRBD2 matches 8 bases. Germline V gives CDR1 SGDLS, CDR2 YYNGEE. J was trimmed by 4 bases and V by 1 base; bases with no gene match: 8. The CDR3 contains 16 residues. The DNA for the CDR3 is TGTGCCAGCAGCGTATACTCGGGGGGGAAGGCAGATACGCAGTATTTT. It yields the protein CASSVYSGGKADTQYF.

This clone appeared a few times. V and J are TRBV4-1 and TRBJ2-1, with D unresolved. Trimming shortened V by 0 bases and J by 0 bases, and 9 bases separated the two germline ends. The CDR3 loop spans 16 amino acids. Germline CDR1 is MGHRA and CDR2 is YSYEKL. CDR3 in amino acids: CASSQDKRSSYNEQFF. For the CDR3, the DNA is TGCGCCAGCAGCCAAGATAAGAGGAGCTCCTACAATGAGCAGTTCTTC.

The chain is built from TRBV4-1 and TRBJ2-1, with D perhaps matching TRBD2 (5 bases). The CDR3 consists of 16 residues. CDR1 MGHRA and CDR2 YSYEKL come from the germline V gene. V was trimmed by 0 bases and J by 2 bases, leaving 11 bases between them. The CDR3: CASSQDGGLAYNEQFF. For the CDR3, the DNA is TGCGCCAGCAGCCAAGATGGCGGGTTGGCCTACAATGAGCAGTTCTTC.

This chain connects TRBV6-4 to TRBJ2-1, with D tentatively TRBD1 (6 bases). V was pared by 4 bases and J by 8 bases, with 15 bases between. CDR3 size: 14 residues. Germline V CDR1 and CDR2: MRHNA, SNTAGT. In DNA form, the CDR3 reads TGTGCCAGCAGTGCCGAACAGGGTCAGTATGAGCAGTTCTTC. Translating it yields CASSAEQGQYEQFF.